These T cell receptor beta chains were read from a single sample in a study of cytomegalovirus exposure and HLA in healthy donors. The protocol was immunoSEQ multiplex PCR, while the TCRdb copy is restricted to in-frame clones and leaves out a portion. Of about 160,000 clones listed, approximately 79% are singletons. Sequencing was done on a sample of PBMCs. Receptors were obtained from a middle-aged man in good health and CMV-seronegative. Both conserved end residues are part of each CDR3. A D gene is named only where the DNA matches it firmly. Clone size is not always given. Where it is, it says once, few, many or a class for expanded clones.

TRBV11-2	.	TRBJ2-5	TRBD2	CASSSRTSGGRETQYF	TGTGCCAGCAGCTCACGGACTAGCGGGGGTAGAGAGACCCAGTACTTC
TRBV30	.	TRBJ2-7	TRBD1	CAWSAKGQGKYEQYF	TGTGCCTGGAGCGCCAAAGGACAGGGTAAATACGAGCAGTACTTC
TRBV2	once	TRBJ2-6	TRBD1	CASARDSGANVLTF	TGTGCCAGCGCCCGGGACAGTGGGGCCAACGTCCTGACTTTC
TRBV7-2	.	TRBJ2-7	TRBD1	CASSLGRGRVHEQYF	TGTGCCAGCAGCTTAGGCAGGGGGCGCGTTCACGAGCAGTACTTC
TRBV18	once	TRBJ2-2	.	CASSPALPGELFF	TGTGCCAGCTCACCAGCACTACCCGGGGAGCTGTTTTTT
TRBV5-4	.	TRBJ1-4	.	CASSAGTTNGEKLFF	TGCGCCAGCAGCGCCGGGACTACAAACGGTGAAAAACTGTTTTTT
TRBV29-1	.	TRBJ2-1	TRBD2	CSVDPSGAYNEQFF	TGCAGCGTTGACCCTAGCGGGGCCTACAATGAGCAGTTCTTC
TRBV7-6	.	TRBJ1-5	.	CASSLGGAGDQPQHF	TGTGCCAGCAGCTTAGGTGGGGCGGGGGATCAGCCCCAGCATTTT
TRBV9	once	TRBJ2-7	.	CASSVAGSYEQYF	TGTGCCAGCAGCGTAGCGGGCTCCTACGAGCAGTACTTC
TRBV11-2	few	TRBJ2-2	.	CASSSPRSTANTGELFF	TGTGCCAGCAGCTCGCCTCGGTCGACAGCGAACACCGGGGAGCTGTTTTTT
TRBV12-5	.	TRBJ1-2	.	CASGLAGATF	TGTGCTAGTGGTTTGGCAGGGGCCACCTTC
TRBV5-1	.	TRBJ2-3	TRBD2	CASMAGGATDTQYF	TGCGCCAGCATGGCGGGGGGCGCGACAGATACGCAGTATTTT
TRBV5-1	.	TRBJ1-5	TRBD1	CASSLQGARDQPQHF	TGCGCCAGCAGCTTACAGGGGGCGAGGGATCAGCCCCAGCATTTT
TRBV2	.	TRBJ2-3	TRBD2	CASSQTSGGATDTQYF	TGTGCCAGCAGTCAGACTAGCGGGGGCGCGACAGATACGCAGTATTTT
TRBV5-4	.	TRBJ2-7	.	CAFSTGSYEQYF	TGTGCCTTCTCGACAGGTTCCTACGAGCAGTACTTC
TRBV7-6	few	TRBJ1-1	.	CASSYSPPSTEAFF	TGTGCCAGCAGCTACAGTCCCCCCAGCACTGAAGCTTTCTTT
TRBV7-8	.	TRBJ2-2	.	CASSLGSETGELFF	TGTGCTAGCAGCTTAGGATCCGAGACCGGGGAGCTGTTTTTT
TRBV10-2	.	TRBJ2-7	TRBD1	CASSSRQGGSYEQYF	TGCGCCAGCAGCTCAAGACAGGGGGGCTCCTACGAGCAGTACTTC
TRBV7-9	.	TRBJ2-7	TRBD1	CASSVFGQGSYEQYF	TGTGCCAGCAGCGTATTTGGACAGGGTTCCTACGAGCAGTACTTC
TRBV18	.	TRBJ2-1	TRBD1	CASSPPRTGVLDEQFF	TGTGCCAGCTCACCACCCCGGACAGGGGTTCTGGATGAGCAGTTCTTC
TRBV28	.	TRBJ1-6	.	CASGGSVRTSPLHF	TGTGCCAGCGGCGGGTCGGTGCGGACCTCACCCCTCCACTTT
TRBV10-3	.	TRBJ1-2	.	CAISESQQYGYTF	TGTGCCATCAGTGAGTCCCAACAGTATGGCTACACCTTC
TRBV28	.	TRBJ2-3	TRBD1	CASSSLDRGGITDTQYF	TGTGCCAGCAGTTCACTGGACAGGGGGGGGATCACAGATACGCAGTATTTT
TRBV15	once	TRBJ1-1	TRBD1	CATSRDRQNTEAFF	TGTGCCACCAGCAGGGACAGGCAGAACACTGAAGCTTTCTTT
TRBV19	.	TRBJ1-5	TRBD1	CASSKQGKGQPQHF	TGTGCCAGTAGTAAACAGGGGAAAGGGCAGCCCCAGCATTTT
TRBV7-9	.	TRBJ2-2	.	CAGSDRGRTGELFF	TGTGCCGGCAGCGATCGGGGAAGGACCGGGGAGCTGTTTTTT
TRBV28	once	TRBJ2-3	.	CASSLSGGWADTQYF	TGTGCCAGCAGTTTATCCGGAGGGTGGGCAGATACGCAGTATTTT
TRBV21-1	once	TRBJ1-1	.	CASSKTVNWGRGSNTEAFF	.
TRBV9	.	TRBJ1-1	TRBD1	CASSVGSRGRHYTEAFF	TGTGCCAGCAGCGTAGGATCCAGGGGGCGGCATTACACTGAAGCTTTCTTT